This TCR beta chain stems from a study of molecular identifiers for immune sequencing clone quantification. Study results and caveats: Clones above 20 RNA copies held over 98% of effector molecules, under 1% in naive cells. Reportedly, one cell's Jurkat TCR RNA was detected within 1,100,000 naive CD8 cells.

Trimming shortened V by 7 bases and J by 1 base, and 14 bases separated the two germline ends. Germline assignment: CDR1 SQVTM and CDR2 ANQGSEA. This CDR3 is 14 amino acids long. TCRdb redid the calling of the PCR reads with MiXCR, one entry per CDR3 protein. The table shows 490,000 or so distinct CDR3 sequences, with roughly a fifth occurring only once. Libraries of naive CD8 cells were prepared from around 20,000 to 1,000,000 sorted cells using 10%, 30% or 50% RNA. A CD8+CD4-CCR7+CD45RA+ phenotype served as the sorting definition for naive CD8 T cells. In this sample, this clonotype turned up many times. Its antigen remains unknown.

The sequencing sample was made of naive CD8+ T cells from blood, with Jurkat cell RNA spiked in. Subset here: FACS-sorted CD8+CD4-CCR7+CD45RA+ naive T cells. The rearrangement uses TRBV29-1 and TRBJ2-1, with a tentative D call TRBD2 (5 bases). The TCR sequence derives from a human donor in good health. Some libraries in this study had Jurkat cell RNA spiked in. The CDR3 is CSAGRPGSYNEQFF. The CDR3 coding sequence is TGCAGCGCTGGCCGGCCGGGGTCCTACAATGAGCAGTTCTTC.